This T cell receptor beta chain was observed in a study of CD8 T cells in Susac syndrome. Study-wide results and limits: As the study acknowledged, the number of individuals in its TCR sequencing and HLA analysis was relatively small.

Trimming cost V 1 base and J 7 bases; bases outside gene matches: 9. This CDR3 comprises 16 residues. Germline V gene lookup returns CDR1 LGHDT and CDR2 YNNKEL (reference sequence). Note on this clonotype: What it binds is unknown.

cDNA came from around 0.5 to 1 ug RNA primed by random hexamers. MiXCR was run by TCRdb on the immunoSEQ multiplex PCR reads, yielding one entry per CDR3 protein. Of some 80,000 distinct CDR3 sequences listed, 90% to 95% are singletons. Blood CD8+ and CD4+ T cells underwent high-throughput TCR beta sequencing. The CD8+ and CD4+ T cells were isolated magnetically using a negative isolation approach, whereas the TEMRA cells were enriched by FACS. This sequence joins TRBV3-1 and TRBJ2-1; TRBD1 aligns across 8 bases. Sequenced sample: CD8+ T cells from PBMCs. The source of this sequence is a human donor in good health. The DNA for the CDR3 is TGTGCCAGCAGCCAAGCTACAGGGGGTCTCAAGAATGAGCAGTTCTTC. Its translation: CASSQATGGLKNEQFF.